This T cell receptor (beta chain) emerged from a study of T cell responses to AZD1222 COVID-19 vaccine (dated by TCRdb to the early 2020s). Study-level background: TCR sequencing covered fewer than 250 trial participants: some 210 given two doses of AZD1222 and 26 given two doses of MenACWY control vaccine. Trial participants were enrolled by age into 18-55, 56-69 and 70-plus year subgroups, with about 150, 28 and 57 TCR-sequenced participants respectively. What the work shows at the level of the full study, not this receptor alone: In the small 56-69-year group, the increase in depth fell short of significance, most likely because of low power. Most participants were white British and females outnumbered males, and the authors suggested that clonal diversity may have been underestimated. No day 14 peak-response samples were available, so repertoires were characterized only after the peak T cell response. CD4 TCRs associated with the vaccine covered the entire spike protein, and the dominant responses were in regions 160-218 and 743-854. Conclusions about previously exposed vaccinees were limited because only 5 or 6 AZD1222 recipients were SARS-CoV-2 seropositive at baseline. Epitopes outside the regions mutated in the B.1.351 and B.1.1.7 variants were reportedly recognized by nearly half of the unique spike-specific TCRs. Spike-specific TCR breadth and depth rose significantly after two AZD1222 doses compared with day 0 and with MenACWY recipients.

Between the V and J ends, shortened by 3 bases and 0 bases respectively, the junction contains 15 bases. CDR1 and CDR2 are drawn from the germline V gene: ENHRY, SYGVKD. The CDR3 starts with the cysteine, ends with the phenylalanine, and has 18 residues. Of the read, only the CDR3 DNA is kept; its 54 bases are in frame from base 1. About this clone: Its antigen specificity is not known. No much larger clonotype is one base removed from it; base qualities were not supplied.

The CDR3 regions of human TCRbeta chains were analyzed by immunosequencing. On the authors' methods: Repertoire TCRs were matched against a reference library of SARS-CoV-2-specific TCRs generated with the MIRA antigen-specificity platform. Breadth was defined as the fraction of unique TCRs that were SARS-CoV-2-associated, and depth was defined as the fraction of total T cells that were SARS-CoV-2-associated. Using the MIRA data, each spike-specific TCR was assigned both to the spike region to which the TCR was reactive and to a CD4 or CD8 class. Log10-transformed breadth and depth values were compared by one-way ANOVA with Sidak's multiple comparisons tests. Entries here come from immuneACCESS through TCRdb and include only in-frame sequences with V and J called. Some clones fail to appear in such tables; in the studies checked, an unresolved V gene covers under half of the shortfall, and the cause of the remainder is unknown. V and J calls and clone size are as listed in that table; D and trimming were resolved from the DNA. The sample yields about 81,000 clones; less than 95% were counted once. The leading ten clones occupy 6.5% to 9.5% of the sample.

According to the study, the label for this sample's time point signals: about 28 days (+/-7) after the second vaccine dose. AZD1222 recipients with second doses at about 4 weeks or about 12 weeks were pooled, because spike-specific TCR depth and breadth did not differ between schedules. Vaccinee samples came from UK trials COV001 and COV002, including a single-blind randomized controlled phase 2/3 trial of AZD1222 (ChAdOx1 nCoV-19) in healthy adults. For TCRbeta chain sequencing, PBMC samples were collected from trial participants at day 0 and at day 28 after the second dose. The sequence derives from an adult who received the AZD1222 COVID-19 vaccine. This specimen consisted of peripheral blood, obtained 28 days after the second AZD1222 dose. This chain is built from TRBV10-3 and TRBJ1-6, and possibly TRBD1, on 6 matching bases. CDR3 reads: CAISDSGTRSSYNSPLHF. Read as DNA, the sequence is TGTGCCATCAGTGACTCTGGGACAAGGAGCTCCTATAATTCACCCCTCCACTTT.